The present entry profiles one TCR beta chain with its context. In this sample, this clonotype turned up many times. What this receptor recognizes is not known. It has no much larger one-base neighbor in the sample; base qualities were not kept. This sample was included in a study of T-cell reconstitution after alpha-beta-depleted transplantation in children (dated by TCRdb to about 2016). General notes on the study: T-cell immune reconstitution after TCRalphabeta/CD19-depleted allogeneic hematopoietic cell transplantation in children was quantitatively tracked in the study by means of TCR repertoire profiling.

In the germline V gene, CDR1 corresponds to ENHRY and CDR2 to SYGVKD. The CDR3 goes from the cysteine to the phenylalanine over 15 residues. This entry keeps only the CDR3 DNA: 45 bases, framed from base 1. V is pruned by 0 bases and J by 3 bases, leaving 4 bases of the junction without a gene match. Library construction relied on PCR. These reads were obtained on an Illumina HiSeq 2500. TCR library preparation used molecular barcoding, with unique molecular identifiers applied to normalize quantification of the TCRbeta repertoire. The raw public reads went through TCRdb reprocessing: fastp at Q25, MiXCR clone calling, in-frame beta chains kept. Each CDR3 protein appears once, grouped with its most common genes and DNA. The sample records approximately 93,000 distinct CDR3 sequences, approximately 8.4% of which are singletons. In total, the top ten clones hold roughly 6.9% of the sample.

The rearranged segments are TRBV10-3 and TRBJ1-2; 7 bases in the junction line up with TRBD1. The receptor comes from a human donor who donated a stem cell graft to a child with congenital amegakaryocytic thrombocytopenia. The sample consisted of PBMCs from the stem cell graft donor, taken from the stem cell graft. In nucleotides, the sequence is TGTGCCATCAGTGAGTCAAACAGGGGCCACTATGGCTACACCTTC. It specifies CAISESNRGHYGYTF.